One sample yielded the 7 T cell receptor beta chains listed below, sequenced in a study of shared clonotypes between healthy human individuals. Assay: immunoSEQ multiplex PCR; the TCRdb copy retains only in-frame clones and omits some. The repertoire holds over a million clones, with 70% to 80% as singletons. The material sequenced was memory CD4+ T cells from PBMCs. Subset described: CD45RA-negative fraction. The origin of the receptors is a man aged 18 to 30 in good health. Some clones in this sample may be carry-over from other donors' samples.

This CDR3 reads CASSFTGQGAWGTQYF. As DNA, the CDR3 is TGTGCCAGCAGTTTCACTGGGCAGGGGGCGTGGGGGACCCAGTACTTC. The rearrangement uses TRBV27 and TRBJ2-5; TRBD1 agrees at 8 bases. The CDR3 is made up of 16 amino acids. V lost 3 bases to trimming and J lost 7 bases; unmatched junction nucleotides: 13. Germline V gene sequence: CDR1 MNHEY, CDR2 SMNVEV (reference sequence).

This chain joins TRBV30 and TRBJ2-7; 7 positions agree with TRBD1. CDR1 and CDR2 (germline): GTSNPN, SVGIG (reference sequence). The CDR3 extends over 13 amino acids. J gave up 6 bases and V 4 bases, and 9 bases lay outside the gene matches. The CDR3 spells CAWNRGTGTEQYF. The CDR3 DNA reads TGTGCCTGGAACAGGGGAACAGGCACCGAGCAGTACTTC.

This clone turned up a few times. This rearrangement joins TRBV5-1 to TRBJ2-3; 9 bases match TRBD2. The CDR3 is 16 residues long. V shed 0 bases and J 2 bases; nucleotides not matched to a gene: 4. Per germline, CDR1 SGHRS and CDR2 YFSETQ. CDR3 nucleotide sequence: TGCGCCAGCAGCTTGGCCGGCGGGAGGGCCACAGATACGCAGTATTTT. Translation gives CASSLAGGRATDTQYF.

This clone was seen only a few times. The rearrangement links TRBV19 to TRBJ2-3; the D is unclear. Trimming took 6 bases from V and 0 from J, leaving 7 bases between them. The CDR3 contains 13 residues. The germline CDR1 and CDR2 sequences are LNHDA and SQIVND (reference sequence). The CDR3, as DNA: TGTGCCAGTAGGACTCGGAGCACAGATACGCAGTATTTT. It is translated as CASRTRSTDTQYF. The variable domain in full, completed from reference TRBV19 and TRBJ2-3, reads DGGITQSPKYLFRKEGQNVTLSCEQNLNHDAMYWYRQDPGQGLRLIYYSQIVNDFQKGDIAEGYSVSREKKESFPLTVTSAQKNPTAFYLCASRTRSTDTQYFGPGTRLTVL.

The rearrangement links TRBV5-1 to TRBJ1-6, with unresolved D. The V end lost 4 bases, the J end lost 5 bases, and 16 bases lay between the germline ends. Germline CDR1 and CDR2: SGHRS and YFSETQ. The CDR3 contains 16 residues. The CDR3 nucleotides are TGCGCCAGCAGCCCTAGGAGCGGGGTGGATAATTCACCCCTCCACTTT. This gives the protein CASSPRSGVDNSPLHF.

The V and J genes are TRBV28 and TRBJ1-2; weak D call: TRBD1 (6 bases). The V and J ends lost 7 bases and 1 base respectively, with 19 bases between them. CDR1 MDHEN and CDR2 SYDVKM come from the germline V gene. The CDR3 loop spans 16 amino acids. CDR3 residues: CASTQGGQMYNYGYTF. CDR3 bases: TGTGCCAGCACCCAGGGAGGACAGATGTATAACTATGGCTACACCTTC.

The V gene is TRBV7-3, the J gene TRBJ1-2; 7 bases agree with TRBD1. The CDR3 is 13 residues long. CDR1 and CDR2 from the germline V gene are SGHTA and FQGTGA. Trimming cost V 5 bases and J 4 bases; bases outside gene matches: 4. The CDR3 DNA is TGTGCCAGCAGCATAGACAGGGCCTATGGCTACACCTTC. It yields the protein CASSIDRAYGYTF.